This T cell receptor beta chain was documented in a study of blood T cell repertoires in COVID-19 (dated by TCRdb to 2020 to 2021). At the level of the whole study: The collaborator samples originated in the United States, Italy and Spain and spanned the acute and convalescent phases of COVID-19. The samples were drawn from two sources: the first 160 participants of the ongoing ImmuneRACE study, and about 1,300 subjects contributed by 6 global collaborators. The repertoires were released in a freely available public database intended as a resource for research on the immune response to SARS-CoV-2. The material from the prospective study consisted of cDNA or gDNA derived from T cells, B-cell-depleted T cells, or PBMCs. Subjects who had been exposed to COVID-19, were actively infected with it, or had recovered from it provided the deeply sampled blood TCRbeta repertoires that made up the dataset. Sample metadata almost always included a de-identified subject ID, COVID-19 status, age in years and sex. HLA class I and class II types, where available, came from metadata supplied by the sample provider rather than from assay-based typing. Overall results and qualifications from the work: The quantity of clinical and demographic metadata differed by source and by participant and was supplied without curation.

Note on this clone: It has no known antigen specificity. One base away there is no much larger clone; base qualities are not given.

The immunoSEQ Assay, a bias-controlled multiplex PCR, was used to amplify TCRbeta CDR3 regions from genomic DNA. In the paper's pipeline: Nucleated cell counts per sample were estimated from amplification of reference gene primers within the assay. To quantify the absolute abundance of each unique TCRbeta CDR3 rearrangement, sequence reads were collapsed and filtered. For each sample, productive Simpson clonality was calculated as the square root of Simpson's diversity index across productive rearrangements. In its TCRdb copy, this immuneACCESS table keeps in-frame sequences only and misses some clones. Where compared with another copy, unresolved V genes explain less than half of these, and the others have no known cause. V and J calls and clone size come straight from that table; D and trimming were deduced from the DNA. This sample comprises 200,000 to 250,000 clones, over 80% of them detected only once. Roughly 1.3% of the sample rests with the top ten.

One collaborating source in Seattle enrolled patients during active infection and followed them longitudinally through the course of disease. Collaborating institutions collected whole blood in K2EDTA tubes following their own protocols. For TCRbeta analysis, collaborators shipped samples as frozen whole blood, isolated PBMCs, or DNA extracted from either of those sample types. Material for sequencing was peripheral blood. The TCR originated in a woman aged 30 to 39 with COVID-19, enrolled during active disease.

The CDR3 sequence is CASSPGGLSNYGYTF. The bases read TGTGCCAGCAGCCCCGGTGGACTTTCTAACTATGGCTACACCTTC. Here the chain combines TRBV6-5 and TRBJ1-2, with no confident D gene call. V loses 6 bases of germline sequence and J loses 0 bases, and the interval between the two ends is 14 bases. The CDR3 holds 15 amino acids from the cysteine to the phenylalanine. Just CDR3 DNA is preserved here, 45 bases in frame from base 1. CDR1 MNHEY and CDR2 SVGAGI were looked up in the germline V gene.